The sequence of this TCR beta chain was determined in a study of blood T cell repertoires in COVID-19. Original processing methods: Estimated nucleated cell counts came from reference gene primer amplification. TCRdb's copy holds only in-frame clones and misses some; the assay was immunoSEQ multiplex PCR. Clone size and V and J calls were adopted from that table, with D and trimming inferred from the DNA. The data hold under 350,000 clones, with approximately 90% observed a single time. This CDR3 has 13 amino acids. V was clipped by 3 bases and J by 6 bases; unmatched bases: 5. The germline CDR1 and CDR2 sequences are SGHTA and FQGNSA.

This chain connects TRBV7-2 to TRBJ2-7, with TRBD1 matching over 7 bases. The specimen was PBMCs or T cells enriched from blood (not recorded which). The TCR sequence derives from a man aged 25 to 40 who had recovered from COVID-19. The CDR3: CASSFNRGGEQYF. In nucleotides, the CDR3 is TGTGCCAGCAGCTTTAACAGGGGTGGCGAGCAGTACTTC.